A few counts support the clone carrying this TCR beta chain. These data originate in a study of identical twins. Germline V CDR1 and CDR2: SNHLY, FYNNEI. V lost 4 bases to trimming and J lost 10 bases, with 11 bases between them. CDR3 length equals 13 residues. Template switching added a universal primer site; cDNA carried unique molecular identifiers. In TCRdb, the 5' RACE reads were re-called with MiXCR into one record per CDR3 protein. This sample has 650,000 to 800,000 distinct CDR3 sequences, with 8.6% found just once. This sample was also put to use in a study of yellow fever vaccine responses in identical twins.

The TCR sequence derives from a woman aged 18 to 35 in good health. The chain couples TRBV2 to TRBJ1-6; D uncertain. The specimen was PBMCs. The CDR3 region has the DNA TGTGCCAGCAGTGTTGATACGCTATCACCCCTCCACTTT. Its translation is CASSVDTLSPLHF. Using reference TRBV2 and TRBJ1-6 for the parts outside the CDR3, the full variable domain is EPEVTQTPSHQVTQMGQEVILRCVPISNHLYFYWYRQILGQKVEFLVSFYNNEISEKSEIFDDQFSVERPDGSNFTLKIRSTKLEDSAMYFCASSVDTLSPLHFGNGTRLTVT.